A selection of T cell receptor beta chains follows, all from one sample in a study of early T cells in non-severe SARS-CoV-2 infection. Via MiXCR, TCRdb re-called the 5' RACE reads, giving one row per CDR3 protein. The sample yields about 33,000 distinct CDR3 sequences, around 5% seen once. The sequenced sample consisted of whole blood. These receptors all come from an adult who was a healthcare worker with PCR-confirmed SARS-CoV-2 infection or an uninfected control (not recorded which). Both conserved end residues are part of each CDR3.

v_gene: TRBV20-1; j_gene: TRBJ2-5; CDR3aa: CSALGASGSLGSTSQYF
v_gene: TRBV20-1; j_gene: TRBJ2-1; CDR3aa: CSASVNPPKEQFF
v_gene: TRBV12-3/TRBV12-4; j_gene: TRBJ2-3; CDR3aa: CASSFSGSTDTQYF
v_gene: TRBV28; j_gene: TRBJ2-4; CDR3aa: CASAAGTVNIQYF
v_gene: TRBV7-7; j_gene: TRBJ2-2; CDR3aa: CASSARQGARSGELFF
v_gene: TRBV5-5; j_gene: TRBJ2-5; CDR3aa: CASSFPTGGLETQYF
v_gene: TRBV11-2; j_gene: TRBJ2-1; CDR3aa: CASSVVGLAGNEQFF
v_gene: TRBV20-1; j_gene: TRBJ1-1; CDR3aa: CSAPRPTGAFF
v_gene: TRBV6-2/TRBV6-3; j_gene: TRBJ2-7; CDR3aa: CASSNGYEQYF
v_gene: TRBV2; j_gene: TRBJ1-5; CDR3aa: CASSEQMGRDQPQHF
v_gene: TRBV2; j_gene: TRBJ2-4; CDR3aa: CASSDRGTLAKNIQYF
v_gene: TRBV11-2; j_gene: TRBJ2-3; CDR3aa: CASSGRFGVAQYF
v_gene: TRBV7-9; j_gene: TRBJ2-3; CDR3aa: CASRSGQQEDTQYF
v_gene: TRBV5-1; j_gene: TRBJ2-2; CDR3aa: CASRIAFGDTGELFF
v_gene: TRBV5-1; j_gene: TRBJ1-1; CDR3aa: CASSFLATGANTEAFF
v_gene: TRBV19; j_gene: TRBJ2-7; CDR3aa: CASRATGNTYEQYF
v_gene: TRBV15; j_gene: TRBJ2-1; CDR3aa: CATSRVTTGGGEQFF
v_gene: TRBV5-6; j_gene: TRBJ1-1; CDR3aa: CASSISRTEAFF
v_gene: TRBV2; j_gene: TRBJ1-1; CDR3aa: CASRLPRGANTEAFF
v_gene: TRBV7-3; j_gene: TRBJ2-1; CDR3aa: CASSPSLSGERQFF
v_gene: TRBV6-5; j_gene: TRBJ2-7; CDR3aa: CASSTPGGIEQYF
v_gene: TRBV5-6; j_gene: TRBJ2-7; CDR3aa: CASSRVDSYEQYF
v_gene: TRBV6-5; j_gene: TRBJ2-4; CDR3aa: CASTLPRWLPKNIQYF
v_gene: TRBV12-3/TRBV12-4; j_gene: TRBJ1-1; CDR3aa: CASSLAGYTEAFF
v_gene: TRBV7-6; j_gene: TRBJ2-2; CDR3aa: CASSLTMSGELFF
v_gene: TRBV9; j_gene: TRBJ2-5; CDR3aa: CASSPAGGQETQYF
v_gene: TRBV15; j_gene: TRBJ1-4; CDR3aa: CATSRDLSRGGSF
v_gene: TRBV29-1; j_gene: TRBJ1-3; CDR3aa: CSVEGGDTGNTIYF
v_gene: TRBV18; j_gene: TRBJ1-2; CDR3aa: CASSRPGQGRGYTF
v_gene: TRBV7-3; j_gene: TRBJ2-2; CDR3aa: CASSPNAIGPTGELFF
v_gene: TRBV5-1; j_gene: TRBJ2-3; CDR3aa: CASSLNHYTDTQYF
v_gene: TRBV12-3/TRBV12-4; j_gene: TRBJ2-7; CDR3aa: CASSLAPGPSHEQYF
v_gene: TRBV7-3; j_gene: TRBJ2-3; CDR3aa: CASSLTSSDTQYF
v_gene: TRBV7-2; j_gene: TRBJ2-3; CDR3aa: CASSSNAGTSRSEYF
v_gene: TRBV5-1; j_gene: TRBJ2-4; CDR3aa: CASSLAGTAGVNIQYF
v_gene: TRBV7-6; j_gene: TRBJ2-7; CDR3aa: CASSSPLAEQYF
v_gene: TRBV20-1; j_gene: TRBJ2-1; CDR3aa: CSASRGLAGDNEQFF
v_gene: TRBV12-3/TRBV12-4; j_gene: TRBJ1-5; CDR3aa: CASSSQVGGLGNQPQHF
v_gene: TRBV20-1; j_gene: TRBJ1-1; CDR3aa: CSAETGLNTEAFF
v_gene: TRBV6-6; j_gene: TRBJ2-3; CDR3aa: CASRSSGGALGGTDTQYF
v_gene: TRBV12-3/TRBV12-4; j_gene: TRBJ1-2; CDR3aa: CASSLVSGTGSGYTF